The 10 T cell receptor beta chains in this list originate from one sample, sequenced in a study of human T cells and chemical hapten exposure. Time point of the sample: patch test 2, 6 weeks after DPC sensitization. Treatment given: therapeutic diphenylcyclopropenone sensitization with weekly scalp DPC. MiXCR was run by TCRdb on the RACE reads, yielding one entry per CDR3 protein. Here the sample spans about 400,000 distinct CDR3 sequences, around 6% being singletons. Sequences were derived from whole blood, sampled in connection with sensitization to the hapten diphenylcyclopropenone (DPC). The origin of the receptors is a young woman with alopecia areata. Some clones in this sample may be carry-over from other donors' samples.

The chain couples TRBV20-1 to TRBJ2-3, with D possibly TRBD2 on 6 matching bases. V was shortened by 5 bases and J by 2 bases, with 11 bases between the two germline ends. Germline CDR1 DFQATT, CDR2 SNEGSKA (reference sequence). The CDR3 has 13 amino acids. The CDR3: CSAWDSNTDTQYF. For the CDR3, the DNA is TGCAGTGCTTGGGACTCCAACACAGATACGCAGTATTTT.

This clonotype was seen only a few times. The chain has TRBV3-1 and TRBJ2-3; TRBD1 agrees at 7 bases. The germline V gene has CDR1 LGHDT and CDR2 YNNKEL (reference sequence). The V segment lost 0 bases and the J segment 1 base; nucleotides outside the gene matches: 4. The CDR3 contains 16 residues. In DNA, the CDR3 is TGTGCCAGCAGCCAAGAGACAGGGCCCCGCACAGATACGCAGTATTTT. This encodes CASSQETGPRTDTQYF.

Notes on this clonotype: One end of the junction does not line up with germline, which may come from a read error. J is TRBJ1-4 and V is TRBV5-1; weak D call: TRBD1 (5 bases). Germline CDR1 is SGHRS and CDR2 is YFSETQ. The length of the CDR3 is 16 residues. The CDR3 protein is CASSGGTAATIEKLFF. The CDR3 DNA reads TGCGCCAGCAGCGGGGGGACGGCTGCAACTATTGAAAAACTGTTTTTT.

CDR3 coding DNA: TGTGCCAGCAGGGTGACAGGGGTGGTAGAGACCCAGTACTTC. Amino acids: CASRVTGVVETQYF. The chain employs TRBV6-1 and TRBJ2-5, with 8 nucleotides matching TRBD1. The CDR3 is 14 amino acids. V lost 6 bases, J lost 4 bases, and 7 bases stayed unmatched. The germline V gene encodes CDR1 MNHNS and CDR2 SASEGT.

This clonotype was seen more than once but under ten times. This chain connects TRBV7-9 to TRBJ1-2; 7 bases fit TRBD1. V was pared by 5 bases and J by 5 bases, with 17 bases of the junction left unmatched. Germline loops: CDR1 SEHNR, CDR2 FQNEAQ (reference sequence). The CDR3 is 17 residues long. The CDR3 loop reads CASSPIQGFLEGYGYTF. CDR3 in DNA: TGTGCCAGCAGCCCCATACAGGGGTTCCTCGAGGGATATGGCTACACCTTC.

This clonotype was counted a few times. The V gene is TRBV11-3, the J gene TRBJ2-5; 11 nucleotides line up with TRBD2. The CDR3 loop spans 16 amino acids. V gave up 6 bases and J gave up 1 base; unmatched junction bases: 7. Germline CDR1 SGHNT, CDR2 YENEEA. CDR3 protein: CASSPGLADRQETQYF. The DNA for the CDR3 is TGTGCCAGCAGTCCGGGACTAGCGGACCGCCAAGAGACCCAGTACTTC. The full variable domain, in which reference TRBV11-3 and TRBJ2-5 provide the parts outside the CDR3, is EAGVVQSPRYKIIEKKQPVAFWCNPISGHNTLYWYLQNLGQGPELLIRYENEEAVDDSQLPKDRFSAERLKGVDSTLKIQPAELGDSAVYLCASSPGLADRQETQYFGPGTRLLVL.

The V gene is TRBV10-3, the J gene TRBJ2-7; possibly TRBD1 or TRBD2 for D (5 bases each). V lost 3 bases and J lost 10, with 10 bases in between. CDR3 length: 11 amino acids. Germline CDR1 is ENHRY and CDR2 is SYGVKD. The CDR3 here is CAISDVGDQYF. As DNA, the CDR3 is TGTGCCATCAGTGACGTCGGGGACCAGTACTTC.

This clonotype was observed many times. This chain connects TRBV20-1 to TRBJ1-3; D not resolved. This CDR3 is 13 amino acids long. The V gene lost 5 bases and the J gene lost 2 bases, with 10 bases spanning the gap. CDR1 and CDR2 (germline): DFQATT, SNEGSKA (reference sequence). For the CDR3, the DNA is TGCAGTGCTTGCAGTGAAGCTGGAAACACCATATATTTT. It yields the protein CSACSEAGNTIYF.

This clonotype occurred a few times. CDR3 loop: CASSKEEGGPGETQYF. The CDR3 region has the DNA TGTGCCAGCAGCAAAGAAGAGGGGGGGCCCGGAGAGACCCAGTACTTC. The chain uses TRBV21-1 and TRBJ2-5; the D segment call TRBD1 is taken from the table without a DNA check. TRBV21-1 is noted as a pseudogene. CDR3 length equals 16 residues.

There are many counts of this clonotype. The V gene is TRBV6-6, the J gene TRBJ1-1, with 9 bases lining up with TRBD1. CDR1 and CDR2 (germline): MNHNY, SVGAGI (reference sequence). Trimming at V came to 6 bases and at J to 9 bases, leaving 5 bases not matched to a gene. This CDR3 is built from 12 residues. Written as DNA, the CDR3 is TGTGCCAGCAGCCTACAGGGGGCGAAAGCTTTCTTT. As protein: CASSLQGAKAFF.